The clone carrying this T cell receptor beta chain was counted at least ten times. This specimen belongs to a study of identical twins. After template switching added a universal primer site, the resulting cDNA carried unique molecular identifiers. TCRdb ran MiXCR on the 5' RACE reads and lists one entry per CDR3 protein. The sample comprises around 100,000 distinct CDR3 sequences, 4.5% to 6.5% of which are singletons, and approximately 12% rests with the top ten. After removal of 3 bases from V and 6 bases from J, the junction contained 12 bases not matched to a gene. CDR3 size: 15 residues. Per germline, CDR1 DFQATT and CDR2 SNEGSKA (reference sequence).

The V and J genes are TRBV20-1 and TRBJ2-7; the match to TRBD2 covers 9 bases. This TCR was sampled from a woman between 50 and 59 years old in good health. Sequences were obtained from memory T cells sorted from blood. The CDR3 bases are TGCAGTGCTAGGCACCCGAGCGGGAGGATGGGCGAGCAGTACTTC. This translates into CSARHPSGRMGEQYF.